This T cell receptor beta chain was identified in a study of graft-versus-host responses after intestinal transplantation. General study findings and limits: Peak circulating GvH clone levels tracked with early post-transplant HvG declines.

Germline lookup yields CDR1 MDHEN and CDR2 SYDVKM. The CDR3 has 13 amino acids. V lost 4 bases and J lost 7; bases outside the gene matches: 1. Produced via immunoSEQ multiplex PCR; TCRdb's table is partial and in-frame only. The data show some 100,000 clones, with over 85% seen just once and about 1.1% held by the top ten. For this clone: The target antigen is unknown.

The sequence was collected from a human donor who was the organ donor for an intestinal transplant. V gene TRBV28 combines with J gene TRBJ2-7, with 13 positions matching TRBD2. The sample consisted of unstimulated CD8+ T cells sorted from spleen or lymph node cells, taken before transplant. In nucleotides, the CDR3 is TGTGCCAGCAGTTGGGGACTAGCGGGGGAGCAGTACTTC. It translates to CASSWGLAGEQYF.